The entry that follows covers one T cell receptor beta chain sequence. The antigen is unknown. Pooling of second doses given at about 4 or about 12 weeks was done. This specimen comes from a study of T cell responses to AZD1222 COVID-19 vaccine. The study, taken as a whole, reports: Vaccination with two AZD1222 doses was followed by a rise in Spike-specific TCR breadth and depth. Dominant CD4 TCR responses targeted spike regions 160-218 and 743-854.

The data were produced by immunoSEQ multiplex PCR, yet TCRdb's version contains in-frame clones alone and is incomplete. The sample shows under 90,000 clones, roughly 85% of them seen only once. This CDR3 has 15 residues. Germline-derived CDR1 and CDR2 are SGHNT and YYREEE (reference sequence). The ends were cut back, 2 bases at V and 3 bases at J, with 14 bases in the middle. This chain connects TRBV5-4 to TRBJ1-1; the D gene is possibly TRBD1 (6 bases). The sequence was collected from an adult who received the AZD1222 COVID-19 vaccine. This sample comprised peripheral blood, obtained 28 days after the second AZD1222 dose. CDR3 sequence: CASSFPGEGYTEAFF. In DNA form, the CDR3 reads TGTGCCAGCAGCTTCCCAGGGGAAGGGTACACTGAAGCTTTCTTT. Combining the CDR3 with reference TRBV5-4 and TRBJ1-1 gives the whole variable domain ETGVTQSPTHLIKTRGQQVTLRCSSQSGHNTVSWYQQALGQGPQFIFQYYREEENGRGNFPPRFSGLQFPNYSSELNVNALELDDSALYLCASSFPGEGYTEAFFGQGTRLTVV.